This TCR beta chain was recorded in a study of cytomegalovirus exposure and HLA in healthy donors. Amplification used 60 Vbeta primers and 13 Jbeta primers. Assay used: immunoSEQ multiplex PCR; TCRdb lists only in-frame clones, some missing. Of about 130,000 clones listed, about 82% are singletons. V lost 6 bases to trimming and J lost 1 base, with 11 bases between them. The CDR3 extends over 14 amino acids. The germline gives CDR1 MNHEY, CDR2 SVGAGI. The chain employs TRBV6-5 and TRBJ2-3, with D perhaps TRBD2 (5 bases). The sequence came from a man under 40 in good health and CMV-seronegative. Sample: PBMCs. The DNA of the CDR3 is TGTGCCAGCAGCTCCGGACTCGGCACAGATACGCAGTATTTT. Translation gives CASSSGLGTDTQYF.